These 11 T cell receptor beta chains were all obtained from the same sample, sequenced in a study of T cell responses to AZD1222 COVID-19 vaccine. Sequencing used immunoSEQ multiplex PCR; TCRdb keeps in-frame clones, though not all of them. The sample records just over 150,000 clones, about 85% being singletons. This material consisted of peripheral blood, taken after recovery from COVID-19. All receptors derive from an adult who had recovered from COVID-19.

As regards this clone: This sample also contains other DNA sequences that code for the same CDR3. The chain joins TRBV2 to TRBJ2-2; D possibly corresponds to TRBD1 (6 bases). The V and J ends lost 5 bases and 5 bases respectively, with 9 bases between them. Per germline, CDR1 SNHLY and CDR2 FYNNEI. This CDR3 has 13 residues. The CDR3, as DNA: TGTGCCAGCAGTCCTCAGGGGACCGGGGAGCTGTTTTTT. Amino acid sequence: CASSPQGTGELFF.

The chain couples TRBV6-2 or TRBV6-3 to TRBJ1-4; 9 positions match TRBD1. J gave up 6 bases and V 2 bases, and 1 base lay outside the gene matches. The CDR3 length is 14 residues. Germline V lookup: CDR1 MNHEY, CDR2 SVGEGT. The CDR3 loop reads CASSYGQGYEKLFF. In nucleotides, the CDR3 is TGTGCCAGCAGTTACGGACAGGGGTATGAAAAACTGTTTTTT.

CDR3 residues: CASSSLTGYNSPLHF. CDR3 bases: TGTGCCAGCAGCTCCCTGACAGGGTATAATTCACCCCTCCACTTT. V gene TRBV7-9 combines with J gene TRBJ1-6, with 7 bases aligning to TRBD1. CDR3 size: 15 residues. CDR1 SEHNR and CDR2 FQNEAQ come from the germline V gene (reference sequence). Germline trimming cut 4 bases from V and 4 bases from J; bases unmatched to any gene: 4.

The rearrangement links TRBV5-1 to TRBJ1-2; D gene uncertain. The CDR3 runs 12 residues. Germline V gene lookup returns CDR1 SGHRS and CDR2 YFSETQ. The V end was cut by 1 base, the J end by 3 bases, with 4 bases between. The CDR3 DNA follows: TGCGCCAGCAGCTTGCCGGACTATGGCTACACCTTC. Residues: CASSLPDYGYTF.

This sequence joins TRBV7-9 and TRBJ1-1; perhaps TRBD1 as D (5 bases). With 5 bases removed from V and 4 bases from J, the gap between germline ends came to 14 bases. Germline V gives CDR1 SEHNR, CDR2 FQNEAQ (reference sequence). The CDR3 has 14 amino acids. CDR3 protein: CASSIPGTITEAFF. The CDR3 bases are TGTGCCAGCAGCATACCCGGGACCATCACTGAAGCTTTCTTT.

This clone occurred once. The chain combines TRBV12-3 or TRBV12-4 with TRBJ2-3, with D unclear. Deletions cut 2 bases from V and 6 bases from J, with 9 bases between. CDR3 length: 13 residues. The CDR3 spells CASSLLMADTQYF. The DNA for the CDR3 is TGTGCCAGCAGTTTACTTATGGCGGATACGCAGTATTTT.

The chain links TRBV19 to TRBJ2-7; D is undetermined. V was pared by 5 bases and J by 1 base, with 9 bases between. Germline CDR1 reads LNHDA; CDR2 reads SQIVND (reference sequence). The CDR3 runs 13 residues. CDR3 residues: CASSGVPSYEQYF. The CDR3, as DNA: TGTGCCAGTAGTGGAGTACCTTCCTACGAGCAGTACTTC.

The chain has TRBV5-6 and TRBJ1-6; 7 nucleotides line up with TRBD1. There are 15 residues in the CDR3. The germline V gene encodes CDR1 SGHDT and CDR2 YYEEEE. After removal of 4 bases from V and 0 bases from J, the junction contained 1 base not matched to a gene. CDR3 nucleotides: TGTGCCAGCAGCCGGGACAGCTCCTATAATTCACCCCTCCACTTT. Amino acids: CASSRDSSYNSPLHF.

The gene calls are TRBV19 and TRBJ1-1; TRBD1 might be the D (6 bases). V was trimmed by 5 bases and J by 5 bases, leaving 15 bases between them. The CDR3 has 14 residues. Germline V CDR1 and CDR2: LNHDA, SQIVND (reference sequence). For the CDR3, the DNA is TGTGCCAGTAGTTATGGGGGCCTATCGACTGAAGCTTTCTTT. This encodes CASSYGGLSTEAFF.

The chain employs TRBV19 and TRBJ1-2; D gene uncertain. The CDR3 consists of 12 residues. The V and J ends lost 6 bases and 8 bases respectively, with 13 bases between them. Germline V gives CDR1 LNHDA, CDR2 SQIVND (reference sequence). As DNA, the CDR3 is TGTGCCAGTAGCGTGTCTTCGCGGGGCTACACCTTC. It translates to CASSVSSRGYTF.

The chain joins TRBV5-6 to TRBJ1-1; TRBD1 aligns across 7 bases. This CDR3 is 17 amino acids long. V lost 4 bases, J lost 1 base, and 13 bases stayed unmatched. From germline, CDR1 is SGHDT and CDR2 YYEEEE. The CDR3, as DNA: TGTGCCAGCAGCCCTACAGGGGCCCTGGTTGGGAACACTGAAGCTTTCTTT. Residues: CASSPTGALVGNTEAFF.